The text below deals with one T cell receptor (beta chain). This CDR3 region has 16 residues. Germline lookup yields CDR1 SGHAT and CDR2 FQDESV (reference sequence). The junction had 8 bases not matched to a gene; V was cut back by 2 bases and J by 4 bases. Peripheral blood and lesional scalp punch biopsies came from alopecia areata patients. These data come from a study of CD8+ T cells in alopecia areata. The wider study: Treated patients were given 5 to 10 mg oral tofacitinib twice daily.

Following extraction, RNA underwent reverse transcription to cDNA, which served as the sequencing template. TCRdb's copy holds only in-frame clones and misses some; the assay was immunoSEQ multiplex PCR. The table records some 12,000 clones, around three fifths of them present only once. This sequence joins TRBV11-1 and TRBJ2-5; 9 nucleotides agree with TRBD1. The sequence was collected from a human donor with alopecia areata. Sequenced input: skin. The CDR3 DNA follows: TGTGCCAGCAGCTTACCCCGACAGGGGGAGGGAGAGACCCAGTACTTC. It codes for CASSLPRQGEGETQYF. The entire variable domain, with the rest obtained from reference TRBV11-1 and TRBJ2-5, is as follows: EAEVAQSPRYKITEKSQAVAFWCDPISGHATLYWYRQILGQGPELLVQFQDESVVDDSQLPKDRFSAERLKGVDSTLKIQPAELGDSAMYLCASSLPRQGEGETQYFGPGTRLLVL.